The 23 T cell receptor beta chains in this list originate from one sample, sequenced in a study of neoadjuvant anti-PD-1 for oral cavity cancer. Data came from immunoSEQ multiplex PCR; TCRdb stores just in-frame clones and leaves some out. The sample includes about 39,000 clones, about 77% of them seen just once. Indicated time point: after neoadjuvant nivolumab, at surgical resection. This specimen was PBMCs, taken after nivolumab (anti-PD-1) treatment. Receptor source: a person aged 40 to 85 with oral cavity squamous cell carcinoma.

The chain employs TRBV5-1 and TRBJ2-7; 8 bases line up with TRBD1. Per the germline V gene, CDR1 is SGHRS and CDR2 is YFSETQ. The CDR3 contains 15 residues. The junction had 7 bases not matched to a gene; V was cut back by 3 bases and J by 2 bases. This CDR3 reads CASSYDRGGPYEQYF. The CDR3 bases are TGCGCCAGCAGCTATGACAGGGGAGGCCCCTACGAGCAGTACTTC.

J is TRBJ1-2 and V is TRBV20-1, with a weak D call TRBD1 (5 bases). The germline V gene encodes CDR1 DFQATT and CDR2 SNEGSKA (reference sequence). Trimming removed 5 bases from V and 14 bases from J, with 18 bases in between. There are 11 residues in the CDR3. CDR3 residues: CSAPRPEGRTF. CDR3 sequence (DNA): TGCAGTGCTCCCAGGCCAGAGGGGAGGACCTTC.

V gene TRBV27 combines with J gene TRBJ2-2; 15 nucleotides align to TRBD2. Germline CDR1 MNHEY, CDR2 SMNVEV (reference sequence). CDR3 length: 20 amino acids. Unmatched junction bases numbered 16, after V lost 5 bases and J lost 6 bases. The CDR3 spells CASSHPPSGTSGRLAGELFF. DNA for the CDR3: TGTGCCAGCAGTCACCCCCCCTCCGGGACTAGCGGGAGGTTAGCCGGGGAGCTGTTTTTT.

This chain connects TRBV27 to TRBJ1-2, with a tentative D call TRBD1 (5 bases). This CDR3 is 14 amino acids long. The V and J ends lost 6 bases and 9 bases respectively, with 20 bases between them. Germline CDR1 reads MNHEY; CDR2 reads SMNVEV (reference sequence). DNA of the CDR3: TGTGCCAGCAGCCGGGACCGTCAATCAGGACGCTACACCTTC. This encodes CASSRDRQSGRYTF.

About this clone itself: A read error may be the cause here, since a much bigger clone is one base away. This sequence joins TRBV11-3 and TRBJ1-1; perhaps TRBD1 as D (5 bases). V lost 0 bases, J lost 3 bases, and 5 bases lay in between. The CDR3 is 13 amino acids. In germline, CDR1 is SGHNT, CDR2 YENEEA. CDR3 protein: CASSLEGDTEAFF. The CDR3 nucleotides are TGTGCCAGCAGCTTAGAGGGGGACACTGAAGCTTTCTTT.

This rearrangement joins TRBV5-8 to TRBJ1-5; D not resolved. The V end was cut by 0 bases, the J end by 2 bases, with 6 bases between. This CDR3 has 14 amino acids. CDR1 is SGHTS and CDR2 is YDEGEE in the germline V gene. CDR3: CASSLDGRNQPQHF. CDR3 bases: TGTGCCAGCAGCTTGGATGGCCGCAATCAGCCCCAGCATTTT.

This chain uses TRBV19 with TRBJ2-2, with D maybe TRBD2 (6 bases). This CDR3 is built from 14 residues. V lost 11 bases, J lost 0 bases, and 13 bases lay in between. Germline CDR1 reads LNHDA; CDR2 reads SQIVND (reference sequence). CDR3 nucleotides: TGTGCCTCCACCCTAGCGCCGAACACCGGGGAGCTGTTTTTT. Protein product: CASTLAPNTGELFF. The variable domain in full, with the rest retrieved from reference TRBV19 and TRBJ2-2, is DGGITQSPKYLFRKEGQNVTLSCEQNLNHDAMYWYRQDPGQGLRLIYYSQIVNDFQKGDIAEGYSVSREKKESFPLTVTSAQKNPTAFYLCASTLAPNTGELFFGEGSRLTVL.

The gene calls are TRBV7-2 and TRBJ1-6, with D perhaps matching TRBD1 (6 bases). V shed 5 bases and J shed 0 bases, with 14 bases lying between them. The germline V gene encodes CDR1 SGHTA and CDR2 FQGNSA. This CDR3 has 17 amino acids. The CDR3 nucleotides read TGTGCCAGCAGCCGGACAGCGCCTAGCTCCTATAATTCACCCCTCCACTTT. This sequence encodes CASSRTAPSSYNSPLHF.

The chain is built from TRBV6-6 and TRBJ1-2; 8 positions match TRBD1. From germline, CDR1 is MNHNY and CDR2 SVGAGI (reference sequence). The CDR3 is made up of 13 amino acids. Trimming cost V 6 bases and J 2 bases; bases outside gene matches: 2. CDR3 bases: TGTGCCAGCAGAGGACAGGGAAACTATGGCTACACCTTC. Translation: CASRGQGNYGYTF.

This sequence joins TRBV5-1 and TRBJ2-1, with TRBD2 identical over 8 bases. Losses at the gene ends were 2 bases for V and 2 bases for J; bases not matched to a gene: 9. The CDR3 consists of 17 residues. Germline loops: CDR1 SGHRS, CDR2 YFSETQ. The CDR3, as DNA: TGCGCCAGCAGCTTAGGTGTTAGAGCGGGGGCCTACAATGAGCAGTTCTTC. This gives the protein CASSLGVRAGAYNEQFF. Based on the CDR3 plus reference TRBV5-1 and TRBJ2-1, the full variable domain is KAGVTQTPRYLIKTRGQQVTLSCSPISGHRSVSWYQQTPGQGLQFLFEYFSETQRNKGNFPGRFSGRQFSNSRSEMNVSTLELGDSALYLCASSLGVRAGAYNEQFFGPGTRLTVL.

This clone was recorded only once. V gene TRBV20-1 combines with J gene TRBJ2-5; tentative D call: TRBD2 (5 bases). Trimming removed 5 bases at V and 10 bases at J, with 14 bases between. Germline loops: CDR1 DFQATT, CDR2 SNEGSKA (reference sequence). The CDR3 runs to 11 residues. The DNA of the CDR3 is TGCAGTGCTTTCCACGGAGGTGACCAGTACTTC. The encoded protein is CSAFHGGDQYF.

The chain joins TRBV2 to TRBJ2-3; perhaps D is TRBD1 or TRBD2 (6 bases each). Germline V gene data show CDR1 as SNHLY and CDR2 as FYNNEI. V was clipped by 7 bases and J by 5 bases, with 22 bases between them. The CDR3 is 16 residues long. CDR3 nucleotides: TGTGCCAGCAAAGGAACGGAAGGGGGGCCGGGAGATACGCAGTATTTT. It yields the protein CASKGTEGGPGDTQYF.

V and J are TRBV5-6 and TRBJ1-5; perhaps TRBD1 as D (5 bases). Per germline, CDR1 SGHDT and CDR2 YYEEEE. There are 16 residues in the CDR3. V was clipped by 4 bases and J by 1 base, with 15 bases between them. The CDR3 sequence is CASSPGRRGSNQPQHF. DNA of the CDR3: TGTGCCAGCAGCCCCGGGAGGAGGGGCAGCAATCAGCCCCAGCATTTT.

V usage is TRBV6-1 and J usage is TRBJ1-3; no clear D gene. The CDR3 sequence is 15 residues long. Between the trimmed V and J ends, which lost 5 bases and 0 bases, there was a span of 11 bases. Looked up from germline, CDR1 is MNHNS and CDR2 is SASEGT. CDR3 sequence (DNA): TGTGCCAGCAGTCTCGGACCGAACTCTGGAAACACCATATATTTT. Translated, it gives CASSLGPNSGNTIYF.

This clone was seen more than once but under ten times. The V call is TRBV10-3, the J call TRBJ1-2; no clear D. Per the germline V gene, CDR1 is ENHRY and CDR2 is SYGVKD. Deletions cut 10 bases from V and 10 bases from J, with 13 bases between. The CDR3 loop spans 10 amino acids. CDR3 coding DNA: TGTGCCACCCGAGACAACTCCTACACCTTC. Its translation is CATRDNSYTF.

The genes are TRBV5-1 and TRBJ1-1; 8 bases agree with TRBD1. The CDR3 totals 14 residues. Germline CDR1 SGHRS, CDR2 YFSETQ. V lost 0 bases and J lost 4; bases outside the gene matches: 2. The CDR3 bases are TGCGCCAGCAGCTTGGAGACAGGGGTCACTGAAGCTTTCTTT. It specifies CASSLETGVTEAFF.

The DNA of the CDR3 is TGTGCCAGCTCACTCCAGGTAGCGGGGGCCACTAGCACAGATACGCAGTATTTT. It specifies CASSLQVAGATSTDTQYF. The V and J genes are TRBV18 and TRBJ2-3; TRBD2 matches 9 bases. The CDR3 runs 18 residues. V gave up 4 bases and J gave up 0 bases; unmatched junction bases: 11. The germline CDR1 and CDR2 sequences are KGHSH and LQKENI.

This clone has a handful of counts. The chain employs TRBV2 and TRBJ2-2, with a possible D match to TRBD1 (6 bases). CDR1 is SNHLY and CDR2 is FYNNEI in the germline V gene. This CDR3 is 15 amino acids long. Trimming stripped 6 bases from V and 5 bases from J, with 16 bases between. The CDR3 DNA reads TGTGCCAGCAGGGGGACACCCGGCAAGACCGGGGAGCTGTTTTTT. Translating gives CASRGTPGKTGELFF. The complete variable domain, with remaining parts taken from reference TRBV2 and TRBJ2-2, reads EPEVTQTPSHQVTQMGQEVILRCVPISNHLYFYWYRQILGQKVEFLVSFYNNEISEKSEIFDDQFSVERPDGSNFTLKIRSTKLEDSAMYFCASRGTPGKTGELFFGEGSRLTVL.

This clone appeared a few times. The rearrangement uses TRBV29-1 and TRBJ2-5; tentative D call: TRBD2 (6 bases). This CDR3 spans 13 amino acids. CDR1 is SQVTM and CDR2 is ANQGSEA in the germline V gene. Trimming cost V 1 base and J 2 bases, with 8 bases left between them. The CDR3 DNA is TGCAGCGTTGAAGCTAGCGCGCAAGAGACCCAGTACTTC. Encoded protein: CSVEASAQETQYF.

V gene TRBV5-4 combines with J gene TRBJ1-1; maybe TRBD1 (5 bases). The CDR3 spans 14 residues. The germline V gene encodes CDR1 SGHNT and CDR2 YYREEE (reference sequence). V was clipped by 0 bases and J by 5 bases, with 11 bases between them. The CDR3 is CASSLVGWGTEAFF. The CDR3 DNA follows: TGTGCCAGCAGCTTGGTGGGGTGGGGGACTGAAGCTTTCTTT.

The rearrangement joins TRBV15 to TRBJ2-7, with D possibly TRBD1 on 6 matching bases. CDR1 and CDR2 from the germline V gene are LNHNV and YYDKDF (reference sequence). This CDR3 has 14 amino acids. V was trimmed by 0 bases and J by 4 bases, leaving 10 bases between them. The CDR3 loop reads CATSRDQGWYEQYF. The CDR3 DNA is TGTGCCACCAGCAGAGATCAGGGGTGGTACGAGCAGTACTTC.

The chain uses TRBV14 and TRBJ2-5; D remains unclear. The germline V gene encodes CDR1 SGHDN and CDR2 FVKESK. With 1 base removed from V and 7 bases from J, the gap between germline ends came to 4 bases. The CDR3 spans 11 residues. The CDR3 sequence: CASSQGGTQYF. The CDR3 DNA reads TGTGCCAGCAGCCAAGGGGGGACCCAGTACTTC.

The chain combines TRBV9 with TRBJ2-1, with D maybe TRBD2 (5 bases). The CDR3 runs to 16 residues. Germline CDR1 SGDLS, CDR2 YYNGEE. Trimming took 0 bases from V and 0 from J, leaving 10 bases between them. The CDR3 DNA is TGTGCCAGCAGCGTAGGAGGGCGGTCCTCCTACAATGAGCAGTTCTTC. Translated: CASSVGGRSSYNEQFF.